The 31 T cell receptor beta chains given below trace back to one sample, sequenced in a study of cytomegalovirus exposure and HLA in healthy donors. PCR employed 60 Vbeta and 13 Jbeta primers. Clones were read by immunoSEQ multiplex PCR, and TCRdb kept only the in-frame ones, dropping some. The sample shows under 100,000 clones, more than 60% of them seen only once. Material: PBMCs. Source of these receptors: a human donor in good health.

This clone was detected only a few times. The chain links TRBV4-1 to TRBJ1-1; TRBD1 might be the D (6 bases). CDR1 and CDR2 from the germline V gene are MGHRA and YSYEKL. V was pared by 5 bases and J by 6 bases, with 13 bases between. There are 13 residues in the CDR3. The CDR3 DNA follows: TGCGCCAGCAGCTCGGGACATCTATCTGAAGCTTTCTTT. Translated, it gives CASSSGHLSEAFF.

In this sample, this clone turned up a few times. This sequence joins TRBV7-9 and TRBJ2-7, with 8 nucleotides matching TRBD1. V shed 6 bases and J 4 bases; nucleotides not matched to a gene: 5. Germline V gene data show CDR1 as SEHNR and CDR2 as FQNEAQ (reference sequence). The CDR3 length is 13 residues. The CDR3 DNA reads TGTGCCAGCAGAGGACAGGGAGAGTACGAGCAGTACTTC. Its protein is CASRGQGEYEQYF.

The rearrangement uses TRBV6-1 and TRBJ2-7, with D possibly TRBD1 on 6 matching bases. The V end was cut by 7 bases, the J end by 2 bases, with 15 bases between. This CDR3 comprises 14 residues. The germline CDR1 and CDR2 sequences are MNHNS and SASEGT. CDR3 sequence reads: CASTGDHGTYEQYF. The DNA for the CDR3 is TGTGCCAGCACAGGGGATCACGGTACCTACGAGCAGTACTTC.

CDR3 sequence reads: CASSNSDRGSREQYF. The CDR3, as DNA: TGTGCCAGCAGCAACTCGGACAGGGGCTCGAGGGAGCAGTACTTC. The V call is TRBV7-9, the J call TRBJ2-7, with TRBD1 identical over 9 bases. This CDR3 is 15 amino acids long. Unmatched junction bases numbered 12, after V lost 5 bases and J lost 7 bases. Germline V CDR1 and CDR2: SEHNR, FQNEAQ (reference sequence).

This clone was picked up one time. The V gene is TRBV7-8, the J gene TRBJ2-7; TRBD2 is a possible D gene (6 bases). Germline CDR1 and CDR2: SGHVS and FQNEAQ. Trimming removed 2 bases at V and 5 bases at J, with 19 bases between. The CDR3 contains 16 residues. CDR3 nucleotides: TGTGCCAGCAGCTTATCGGGGGTCTGGGATCGGGACGAGCAGTACTTC. Protein: CASSLSGVWDRDEQYF.

The V gene is TRBV6-1, the J gene TRBJ1-5; the match to TRBD1 covers 7 bases. The CDR3 totals 15 residues. CDR1 is MNHNS and CDR2 is SASEGT in the germline V gene. Trimming removed 5 bases from V and 1 base from J; junction bases left unmatched: 5. CDR3 loop: CASSTGAISNQPQHF. CDR3 DNA sequence: TGTGCCAGCAGTACAGGGGCTATCAGCAATCAGCCCCAGCATTTT.

The chain carries TRBV15 and TRBJ1-2, with D uncertain. Germline V gives CDR1 LNHNV, CDR2 YYDKDF (reference sequence). V lost 0 bases to trimming and J lost 2 bases, with 10 bases between them. CDR3 length equals 15 residues. The CDR3 nucleotides are TGTGCCACCAGCAGAGATCTCCAGGCCAACTATGGCTACACCTTC. It is translated as CATSRDLQANYGYTF. The full variable domain, with the rest looked up from reference TRBV15 and TRBJ1-2, is DAMVIQNPRYQVTQFGKPVTLSCSQTLNHNVMYWYQQKSSQAPKLLFHYYDKDFNNEADTPDNFQSRRPNTSFCFLDIRSPGLGDTAMYLCATSRDLQANYGYTFGSGTRLTVV.

This clone was observed once. J is TRBJ1-1 and V is TRBV15, with 9 bases lining up with TRBD1. Germline trimming cut 1 base from V and 2 bases from J; bases unmatched to any gene: 5. Germline lookup yields CDR1 LNHNV and CDR2 YYDKDF (reference sequence). This CDR3 spans 16 amino acids. CDR3 sequence reads: CATSRAPDRGNTEAFF. Here the CDR3 DNA reads TGTGCCACCAGCAGAGCCCCGGACAGGGGAAACACTGAAGCTTTCTTT.

The CDR3 reads CAISDRGGQETQYF. The CDR3 DNA reads TGTGCCATCAGTGACCGGGGGGGACAAGAGACCCAGTACTTC. The gene calls are TRBV10-3 and TRBJ2-5, with 8 bases that match TRBD2. The CDR3 contains 14 residues. V lost 3 bases, J lost 2 bases, and 2 bases stayed unmatched. Germline CDR1 ENHRY, CDR2 SYGVKD.

The gene calls are TRBV7-9 and TRBJ2-7; 13 bases are shared with TRBD2. This CDR3 has 16 amino acids. CDR1 and CDR2 (germline): SEHNR, FQNEAQ (reference sequence). V shed 5 bases and J 0 bases; nucleotides not matched to a gene: 4. Written as DNA, the CDR3 is TGTGCCAGCAGCGCAGGGACTAGCGGGGTCTCCTACGAGCAGTACTTC. It translates to CASSAGTSGVSYEQYF.

V usage is TRBV6-5 and J usage is TRBJ2-7; 12 nucleotides line up with TRBD1. Per the germline V gene, CDR1 is MNHEY and CDR2 is SVGAGI. Losses at the gene ends were 5 bases for V and 4 bases for J; bases not matched to a gene: 6. This CDR3 comprises 15 residues. For the CDR3, the DNA is TGTGCCAGCAGTGCGGGACAGGGGGCGAAGTACGAGCAGTACTTC. This gives the protein CASSAGQGAKYEQYF.

V usage is TRBV18 and J usage is TRBJ2-4; D possibly corresponds to TRBD1 (6 bases). V gave up 0 bases and J gave up 8 bases, with 11 bases separating them. Germline CDR1 and CDR2: KGHSH and LQKENI. The CDR3 totals 14 residues. CDR3 coding DNA: TGTGCCAGCTCACCACCCTCAGGGGTTGACATTCAGTACTTC. Translated: CASSPPSGVDIQYF.

V is TRBV19 and J is TRBJ2-7; 9 bases match TRBD1. The V gene's germline CDR1 is LNHDA and CDR2 SQIVND (reference sequence). This CDR3 is built from 14 residues. V lost 5 bases to trimming and J lost 0 bases; unmatched junction nucleotides: 2. The CDR3: CASSVQGASYEQYF. CDR3 DNA: TGTGCCAGTAGTGTACAGGGGGCCTCCTACGAGCAGTACTTC. The full variable domain, its missing parts supplied by reference TRBV19 and TRBJ2-7, is DGGITQSPKYLFRKEGQNVTLSCEQNLNHDAMYWYRQDPGQGLRLIYYSQIVNDFQKGDIAEGYSVSREKKESFPLTVTSAQKNPTAFYLCASSVQGASYEQYFGPGTRLTVT.

The chain employs TRBV7-8 and TRBJ2-1; 7 positions match TRBD2. Germline trimming cut 2 bases from V and 4 bases from J; bases unmatched to any gene: 5. The CDR3 covers 15 residues. Germline CDR1 SGHVS, CDR2 FQNEAQ. The CDR3: CASSLIGGGYNEQFF. CDR3 in DNA: TGTGCCAGCAGCTTAATTGGCGGGGGTTACAATGAGCAGTTCTTC.

This sequence joins TRBV9 and TRBJ1-1, with D perhaps TRBD1 (6 bases). Germline loops: CDR1 SGDLS, CDR2 YYNGEE. Trimming removed 3 bases at V and 1 base at J, with 13 bases between. The CDR3 is 15 amino acids. The CDR3 region has the DNA TGTGCCAGCAGCGCCCCGCAGGGGCCGAACACTGAAGCTTTCTTT. It specifies CASSAPQGPNTEAFF.

The chain is built from TRBV30 and TRBJ1-1, with D uncertain. CDR3 length: 15 amino acids. CDR1 is GTSNPN, CDR2 SVGIG, per germline (reference sequence). V dropped 4 bases and J dropped 0 bases, with 15 bases sitting between them. CDR3 sequence: CAWTLLGTLNTEAFF. The CDR3 nucleotides are TGTGCCTGGACCCTGCTAGGAACGTTGAACACTGAAGCTTTCTTT.

The rearrangement links TRBV4-1 to TRBJ1-6; D possibly corresponds to TRBD1 (6 bases). Germline V lookup: CDR1 MGHRA, CDR2 YSYEKL. This CDR3 contains 15 residues. With 1 base removed from V and 3 bases from J, the gap between germline ends came to 7 bases. The DNA of the CDR3 is TGCGCCAGCAGCCAAGCCAGGGGCTATAATTCACCCCTCCACTTT. Its protein is CASSQARGYNSPLHF.

V usage is TRBV5-1 and J usage is TRBJ1-2, with 8 bases matching TRBD1. The CDR3 totals 15 residues. Germline loops: CDR1 SGHRS, CDR2 YFSETQ. After removal of 3 bases from V and 3 bases from J, the junction contained 7 bases not matched to a gene. CDR3 sequence reads: CASSSRTGWDYGYTF. The CDR3 bases are TGCGCCAGCAGCTCACGGACAGGGTGGGACTATGGCTACACCTTC.

V is TRBV7-2 and J is TRBJ2-7; TRBD1 might be the D (6 bases). CDR1 and CDR2 (germline): SGHTA, FQGNSA. V lost 2 bases to trimming and J lost 2 bases, with 13 bases between them. The CDR3 sequence is 15 residues long. CDR3 amino acids: CASSLRTAAAYEQYF. The CDR3 nucleotides are TGTGCCAGCAGCTTACGGACAGCGGCCGCCTACGAGCAGTACTTC.

The rearrangement joins TRBV6-5 to TRBJ1-5; 8 bases agree with TRBD1. This CDR3 comprises 14 residues. After removal of 10 bases from V and 0 bases from J, the junction contained 5 bases not matched to a gene. The V gene's germline CDR1 is MNHEY and CDR2 SVGAGI. The CDR3 loop reads CATLDRDSNQPQHF. CDR3 in DNA: TGTGCCACCTTGGACAGGGATAGCAATCAGCCCCAGCATTTT.

In its sample, this clone was seen once. The rearrangement links TRBV4-3 to TRBJ2-1; the D is unclear. The V end lost 1 base, the J end lost 9 bases, and 16 bases lay between the germline ends. This CDR3 has 15 amino acids. In germline, CDR1 is LGHNA, CDR2 YSLEER. DNA for the CDR3: TGCGCCAGCAGCCAAGGGTTTCTAGTAGCTGGTGAGCAGTTCTTC. As protein: CASSQGFLVAGEQFF.

By sample fraction, this clone is large (0.1 to 1%). Other DNA sequences in this sample translate to the same CDR3. V is TRBV6-5 and J is TRBJ2-7, with 7 bases matching TRBD1. Germline lookup yields CDR1 MNHEY and CDR2 SVGAGI. This CDR3 is built from 12 residues. J was trimmed by 7 bases and V by 4 bases; bases with no gene match: 4. CDR3 bases: TGTGCCAGCAGTTTCCTACAGGGGGAGCAGTACTTC. It translates to CASSFLQGEQYF.

The CDR3 reads CASSIRVRDRLNQPQHF. CDR3 in DNA: TGTGCCAGTAGTATTCGAGTCAGGGACAGGCTTAATCAGCCCCAGCATTTT. The V gene is TRBV19, the J gene TRBJ1-5, with TRBD1 matching 8 bases. Germline CDR1 reads LNHDA; CDR2 reads SQIVND (reference sequence). After removal of 3 bases from V and 4 bases from J, the junction contained 11 bases not matched to a gene. There are 17 residues in the CDR3.

The J gene is TRBJ1-6, the V gene TRBV10-1; weak D call: TRBD1 (6 bases). Trimming removed 8 bases at V and 10 bases at J, with 15 bases between. The CDR3 is 13 residues long. Germline lookup yields CDR1 WNHNN and CDR2 SYGVQD (reference sequence). CDR3 region: CASQTGDGSPLHF. Here the CDR3 DNA reads TGCGCCAGCCAGACAGGTGATGGATCACCCCTCCACTTT.

This chain uses TRBV10-3 with TRBJ1-5, with 9 bases lining up with TRBD1. Per the germline V gene, CDR1 is ENHRY and CDR2 is SYGVKD. This CDR3 is built from 12 residues. The trim removed 10 bases at V and 4 bases at J, leaving 2 bases unmatched. CDR3 sequence (DNA): TGTGCCAGCGGACAGGGGAATCAGCCCCAGCATTTT. The encoded protein is CASGQGNQPQHF.

The chain links TRBV19 to TRBJ2-7, with unresolved D. Germline V gives CDR1 LNHDA, CDR2 SQIVND (reference sequence). This CDR3 is 16 amino acids long. With 5 bases removed from V and 0 bases from J, the gap between germline ends came to 17 bases. The CDR3 spells CASSPHRSYYSYEQYF. The CDR3 DNA follows: TGTGCCAGTAGTCCTCATAGGTCCTACTACTCCTACGAGCAGTACTTC.

This chain uses TRBV7-9 with TRBJ2-5; D might be TRBD1 (6 bases). This CDR3 region has 16 residues. V dropped 4 bases and J dropped 7 bases, with 22 bases sitting between them. Per the germline V gene, CDR1 is SEHNR and CDR2 is FQNEAQ (reference sequence). The CDR3 DNA sequence: TGTGCCAGCAGCTCTACCGGGACACCTAAAGATGGGACCCAGTACTTC. The encoded protein is CASSSTGTPKDGTQYF.

The chain carries TRBV11-2 and TRBJ2-7; 7 bases map to TRBD1. The CDR3 has 15 amino acids. Germline V CDR1 and CDR2: SGHAT, FQNNGV. Germline trimming cut 4 bases from V and 0 bases from J; bases unmatched to any gene: 6. The CDR3 is CASSWGQSSSYEQYF. The DNA of the CDR3 is TGTGCCAGCAGCTGGGGACAGTCAAGCTCCTACGAGCAGTACTTC.

The CDR3: CASSNGETQYF. The DNA of the CDR3 is TGTGCCAGTAGCAACGGGGAGACCCAGTACTTC. The chain combines TRBV19 with TRBJ2-5; D gene ambiguous. Per the germline V gene, CDR1 is LNHDA and CDR2 is SQIVND (reference sequence). CDR3 size: 11 residues. Trimming took off 6 bases at V and 5 bases at J, with 7 bases between the two ends.

This clone showed up just a few times. This sequence joins TRBV5-6 and TRBJ1-6; unclear D gene. CDR1 SGHDT and CDR2 YYEEEE come from the germline V gene. The CDR3 loop spans 12 amino acids. V lost 0 bases and J 12 bases, leaving 7 bases between the germline ends. The CDR3 reads CASSLGGGPLHF. The CDR3 nucleotides are TGTGCCAGCAGCTTGGGTGGCGGACCCCTCCACTTT. The entire variable domain, with the rest obtained from reference TRBV5-6 and TRBJ1-6, is as follows: DAGVTQSPTHLIKTRGQQVTLRCSPKSGHDTVSWYQQALGQGPQFIFQYYEEEERQRGNFPDRFSGHQFPNYSSELNVNALLLGDSALYLCASSLGGGPLHFGNGTRLTVT.

A remark on this clone: Other DNA sequences in this specimen translate into the identical CDR3. V is TRBV2 and J is TRBJ1-4; tentative D call: TRBD1 (5 bases). CDR1 SNHLY and CDR2 FYNNEI come from the germline V gene. The CDR3 has 11 amino acids. V was shortened by 7 bases and J by 7 bases, with 7 bases between the two germline ends. The CDR3 nucleotides read TGTGCCAGCATCCAGGGTGAAAAACTGTTTTTT. It translates to CASIQGEKLFF.